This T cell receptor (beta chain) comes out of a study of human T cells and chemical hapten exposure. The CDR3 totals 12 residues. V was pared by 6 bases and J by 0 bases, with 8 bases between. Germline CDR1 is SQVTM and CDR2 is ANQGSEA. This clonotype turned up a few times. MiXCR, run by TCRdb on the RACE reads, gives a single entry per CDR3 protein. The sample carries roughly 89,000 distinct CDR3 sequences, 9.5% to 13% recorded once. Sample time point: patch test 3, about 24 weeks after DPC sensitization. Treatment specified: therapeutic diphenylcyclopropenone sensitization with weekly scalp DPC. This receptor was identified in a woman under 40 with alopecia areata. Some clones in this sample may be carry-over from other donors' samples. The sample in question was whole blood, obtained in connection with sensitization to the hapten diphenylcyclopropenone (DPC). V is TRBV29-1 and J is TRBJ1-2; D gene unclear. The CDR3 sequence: CSVSESNYGYTF. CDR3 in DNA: TGCAGCGTAAGCGAATCTAACTATGGCTACACCTTC.